These 20 T cell receptor beta chains were all obtained from the same sample, sequenced in a study of graft-versus-host responses after intestinal transplantation (dated by TCRdb to 2020 to 2022). These receptors are not linked to any known antigen. The intended sense of this specimen's time point label: cells obtained before transplantation from donor or recipient. The library was made by the immunoSEQ multiplex PCR assay. TCRdb re-hosts the immuneACCESS table, in-frame sequences only. Its copies lack some clones; in the studies checked, an unresolved V gene accounts for under half of them, and the cause for the rest is not known. The sample includes 95,000 to 110,000 clones, with around 90% observed a single time. Over 0.6% of the sample rests with the top ten. The input for sequencing was unstimulated CD4+ T cells sorted from spleen or lymph node cells, taken before transplant. These receptors were taken from a human donor who was the organ donor for an intestinal transplant.

The chain couples TRBV19 to TRBJ1-5; the match to TRBD1 covers 10 bases. V trimming: 7 bases; J trimming: 4 bases; junction bases outside the gene matches: 4. CDR1 and CDR2 (germline): LNHDA, SQIVND (reference sequence). The CDR3 runs 14 residues. CDR3 amino acids: CASTPGQGNQPQHF. As DNA, the CDR3 is TGTGCCAGTACACCGGGACAGGGGAATCAGCCCCAGCATTTT.

The genes are TRBV5-1 and TRBJ1-2; no firm D call. V lost 0 bases, J lost 4 bases, and 7 bases lay in between. The germline CDR1 and CDR2 sequences are SGHRS and YFSETQ. The CDR3 is 13 amino acids. DNA for the CDR3: TGCGCCAGCAGCTTGGATTCAGCCTATGGCTACACCTTC. This translates into CASSLDSAYGYTF.

Concerning this clone: It may be a read error: a sequence one base away is much more abundant. The gene calls are TRBV27 and TRBJ1-2; D gene unclear. Trimming took 5 bases from V and 3 from J, leaving 22 bases between them. This CDR3 has 17 amino acids. Germline V lookup: CDR1 MNHEY, CDR2 SMNVEV (reference sequence). CDR3 bases: TGTGCCAGCAGTAGTGGAGGGAGGCTTGGGTTCGACTATGGCTACACCTTC. It is translated as CASSSGGRLGFDYGYTF.

The chain uses TRBV6-5 and TRBJ1-5; 8 nucleotides match TRBD1. Germline V gene sequence: CDR1 MNHEY, CDR2 SVGAGI. Trimming removed 8 bases from V and 2 bases from J; junction bases left unmatched: 8. CDR3 length: 15 amino acids. The CDR3 spells CASGNRGGGNQPQHF. The CDR3 nucleotides are TGTGCCAGCGGAAACAGGGGGGGAGGCAATCAGCCCCAGCATTTT.

This sequence joins TRBV7-2 and TRBJ1-1, with D possibly matching TRBD1 (5 bases). The CDR3 runs 15 residues. Trimming left V 3 bases short and J 4 bases short, with 15 bases between. Germline V gives CDR1 SGHTA, CDR2 FQGNSA. The CDR3 protein is CASSFGTRSRTEAFF. The CDR3 nucleotides are TGTGCCAGCAGCTTTGGGACTCGGAGTCGCACTGAAGCTTTCTTT.

The genes are TRBV7-9 and TRBJ2-5, with TRBD1 identical over 7 bases. Germline CDR1 SEHNR, CDR2 FQNEAQ (reference sequence). V shed 4 bases and J 10 bases; nucleotides not matched to a gene: 3. This CDR3 is 11 amino acids long. CDR3 coding DNA: TGTGCCAGCAGCTACAGGGGTGGCCAGTACTTC. Its protein is CASSYRGGQYF.

The V and J genes are TRBV15 and TRBJ2-2; D is unclear. V was trimmed by 0 bases and J by 3 bases, leaving 11 bases between them. The CDR3 spans 16 residues. Germline CDR1 is LNHNV and CDR2 is YYDKDF (reference sequence). CDR3 DNA: TGTGCCACCAGCAGAGAGTTGTTAGGGTACACCGGGGAGCTGTTTTTT. As protein: CATSRELLGYTGELFF.

The V call is TRBV25-1, the J call TRBJ1-2; a possible D gene is TRBD1 (6 bases). Deletions cut 3 bases from V and 4 bases from J, with 18 bases between. CDR3 length: 16 amino acids. Germline CDR1 is MGHDK and CDR2 is SYGVNS. The CDR3, as DNA: TGTGCCAGCAGTGATTTTCGGGCAGGGGTTGGCTATGGCTACACCTTC. This translates into CASSDFRAGVGYGYTF.

The genes are TRBV2 and TRBJ1-6; D is unresolved. This CDR3 region has 13 residues. Deletions cut 9 bases from V and 0 bases from J, with 6 bases between. Germline V gives CDR1 SNHLY, CDR2 FYNNEI. The CDR3: CARESSYNSPLHF. The CDR3 coding sequence is TGTGCCAGAGAGAGCTCCTATAATTCACCCCTCCACTTT. The variable domain in full, completed from reference TRBV2 and TRBJ1-6, reads EPEVTQTPSHQVTQMGQEVILRCVPISNHLYFYWYRQILGQKVEFLVSFYNNEISEKSEIFDDQFSVERPDGSNFTLKIRSTKLEDSAMYFCARESSYNSPLHFGNGTRLTVT.

The chain couples TRBV5-1 to TRBJ2-7, with 8 bases aligning to TRBD1. Losses at the gene ends were 3 bases for V and 2 bases for J; bases not matched to a gene: 4. CDR1 and CDR2 from the germline V gene are SGHRS and YFSETQ. CDR3 length: 14 amino acids. CDR3 in DNA: TGCGCCAGCAGCTCGACAGGGGCGACCTACGAGCAGTACTTC. This translates into CASSSTGATYEQYF.

The V gene is TRBV11-2, the J gene TRBJ1-6; D gene ambiguous. This CDR3 contains 12 residues. V lost 5 bases, J lost 9 bases, and 8 bases lay in between. Germline V CDR1 and CDR2: SGHAT, FQNNGV. CDR3 DNA sequence: TGTGCCAGCAGCCGCGAGGGTTCACCCCTCCACTTT. It yields the protein CASSREGSPLHF.

The V and J genes are TRBV5-1 and TRBJ2-2; 11 bases are shared with TRBD2. The germline V gene has CDR1 SGHRS and CDR2 YFSETQ. The V segment lost 4 bases and the J segment 1 base; nucleotides outside the gene matches: 6. The CDR3 has 17 amino acids. The CDR3 bases are TGCGCCAGCAGCCCCGGACTAGCGGGCAAGAACACCGGGGAGCTGTTTTTT. Protein product: CASSPGLAGKNTGELFF.

This chain joins TRBV15 and TRBJ1-4; possible D gene TRBD1, 6 bases. From germline, CDR1 is LNHNV and CDR2 YYDKDF (reference sequence). Trimming took 1 base from V and 4 from J, leaving 10 bases between them. CDR3 length equals 15 residues. CDR3: CATSRGGQLNEKLFF. The CDR3 DNA sequence: TGTGCCACCAGCAGAGGCGGACAGCTTAATGAAAAACTGTTTTTT.

The J gene is TRBJ2-1, the V gene TRBV7-9; TRBD1 aligns across 9 bases. The CDR3 is 16 amino acids. Germline-derived CDR1 and CDR2 are SEHNR and FQNEAQ (reference sequence). The junction had 10 bases not matched to a gene; V was cut back by 5 bases and J by 5 bases. The CDR3 region has the DNA TGTGCCAGCAGCCCACGTCCACAGGGGGCGGACAATGAGCAGTTCTTC. It encodes CASSPRPQGADNEQFF. Looking up the rest from reference TRBV7-9 and TRBJ2-1 gives the full variable domain: DTGVSQNPRHKITKRGQNVTFRCDPISEHNRLYWYRQTLGQGPEFLTYFQNEAQLEKSRLLSDRFSAERPKGSFSTLEIQRTEQGDSAMYLCASSPRPQGADNEQFFGPGTRLTVL.

CDR3 nucleotide sequence: TGTGCCAGCAGTGTAACAGGGGCTTGGGCGGGCAATCAGCCCCAGCATTTT. Translating gives CASSVTGAWAGNQPQHF. This rearrangement joins TRBV6-1 to TRBJ1-5, with 7 bases fitting TRBD1. CDR3 size: 17 residues. CDR1 MNHNS and CDR2 SASEGT come from the germline V gene. The trim removed 4 bases at V and 2 bases at J, leaving 11 bases unmatched.

This chain connects TRBV4-1 to TRBJ2-3; tentatively, D is TRBD2 (5 bases). Trimming left V 0 bases short and J 7 bases short, with 17 bases between. This CDR3 spans 16 amino acids. Germline V gene lookup returns CDR1 MGHRA and CDR2 YSYEKL. The CDR3 sequence: CASSQDLVASRYTQYF. The CDR3 DNA is TGCGCCAGCAGCCAAGATTTGGTGGCTAGCCGATATACGCAGTATTTT.

J is TRBJ2-7 and V is TRBV7-6; D perhaps matches TRBD1 (5 bases). V was clipped by 2 bases and J by 3 bases, with 5 bases between them. Germline CDR1 reads SGHVS; CDR2 reads FNYEAQ. The length of the CDR3 is 12 residues. CDR3 sequence (DNA): TGTGCCAGCAGCTTACAGGGCTACGAGCAGTACTTC. It is translated as CASSLQGYEQYF.

This sequence joins TRBV11-2 and TRBJ2-3; D gene ambiguous. Per the germline V gene, CDR1 is SGHAT and CDR2 is FQNNGV. The CDR3 has 14 residues. V was cut by 2 bases and J by 4 bases, with 10 bases left in between. In nucleotides, the CDR3 is TGTGCCAGCAGCTTATTAATGACCGCAGATACGCAGTATTTT. Translating gives CASSLLMTADTQYF.

The rearrangement links TRBV5-1 to TRBJ1-1; the D gene is possibly TRBD1 (5 bases). Trimming pared 0 bases from V and 1 base from J, leaving 10 bases between. The CDR3 loop spans 15 amino acids. Germline CDR1 SGHRS, CDR2 YFSETQ. The CDR3 region has the DNA TGCGCCAGCAGCTTGGCCGTTGGGGCGAACACTGAAGCTTTCTTT. Translated: CASSLAVGANTEAFF.

The gene calls are TRBV4-1 and TRBJ2-7; 10 nucleotides match TRBD2. Germline loops: CDR1 MGHRA, CDR2 YSYEKL. V lost 4 bases to trimming and J lost 1 base; unmatched junction nucleotides: 4. The CDR3 covers 15 residues. CDR3 protein: CASSRGLAQSYEQYF. As DNA, the CDR3 is TGCGCCAGCAGCCGGGGACTAGCGCAATCCTACGAGCAGTACTTC.